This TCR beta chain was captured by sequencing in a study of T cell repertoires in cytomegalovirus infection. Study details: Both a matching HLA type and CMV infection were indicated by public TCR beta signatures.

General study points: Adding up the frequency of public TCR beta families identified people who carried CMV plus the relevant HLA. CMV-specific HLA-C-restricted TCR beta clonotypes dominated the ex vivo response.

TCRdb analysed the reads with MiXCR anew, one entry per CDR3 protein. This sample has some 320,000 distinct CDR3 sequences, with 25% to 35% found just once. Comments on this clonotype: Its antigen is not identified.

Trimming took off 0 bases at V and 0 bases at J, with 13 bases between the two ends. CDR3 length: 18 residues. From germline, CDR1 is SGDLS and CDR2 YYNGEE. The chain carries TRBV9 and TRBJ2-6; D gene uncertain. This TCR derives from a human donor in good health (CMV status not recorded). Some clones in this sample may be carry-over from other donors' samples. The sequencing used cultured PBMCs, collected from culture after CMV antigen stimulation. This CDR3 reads CASSVVGRPGSGANVLTF. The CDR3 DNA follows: TGTGCCAGCAGCGTAGTTGGCAGACCAGGCTCTGGGGCCAACGTCCTGACTTTC.